This T cell receptor beta chain originates from a study of shared clonotypes between healthy human individuals. It was CD45RO-negative cells, positively selected for CCR7, that made up naive CD8 cells, with terminally differentiated effector memory CD45RA+ cells excluded. The CDR3 has 19 amino acids. Germline lookup yields CDR1 LGHNA and CDR2 YNFKEQ. With 1 base clipped from V and 3 bases from J, the junction kept 9 bases outside the gene matches. When replicate PCRs were run on sorted subsets, they used roughly 0.2 ug DNA, 30,000 to 35,000 T cell genomes. Profiling relied on immunoSEQ multiplex PCR, and the TCRdb table lists in-frame clones only, not all of them. The sample carries 2 million to 2.5 million clones, approximately 94% recorded once. For this clone: Its specificity is unknown.

Study-wide findings and caveats: Sampling used blood alone; tissue repertoires probably differ.

The chain uses TRBV4-2 and TRBJ2-2; 12 bases are shared with TRBD2. The material sequenced was naive CD8+ T cells sorted from blood. The receptor was derived from a man between 18 and 29 years old in good health. The CDR3 DNA is TGTGCCAGCAGCCAAGCATGGACTAGCGGGGCAGGGCACACCGGGGAGCTGTTTTTT. It is translated as CASSQAWTSGAGHTGELFF.